These 23 T cell receptor beta chains originate from one sample sequenced in a study of T cell responses to AZD1222 COVID-19 vaccine. The table came from immunoSEQ multiplex PCR; TCRdb's copy has only in-frame clones and leaves some out. Of about 140,000 clones in the sample, 93% were seen once. Sequencing used peripheral blood, obtained on day 0 of AZD1222 vaccination. Receptors originate from an adult in good health.

This chain joins TRBV5-1 and TRBJ2-1; 9 bases line up with TRBD2. Germline values: CDR1 SGHRS, CDR2 YFSETQ. V was clipped by 4 bases and J by 8 bases; unmatched bases: 4. The CDR3 runs 13 residues. The CDR3 spells CASSARTSDEQFF. CDR3 DNA: TGCGCCAGCAGCGCCCGGACTAGCGATGAGCAGTTCTTC.

This rearrangement joins TRBV2 to TRBJ1-4; D ambiguous. V was shortened by 6 bases and J by 6 bases, with 14 bases between the two germline ends. Germline CDR1 is SNHLY and CDR2 is FYNNEI. This CDR3 is built from 14 residues. The CDR3 nucleotides read TGTGCCAGCAGGACCTCGAGAGGGTATGAAAAACTGTTTTTT. Translation: CASRTSRGYEKLFF.

This clone appeared a single time. V and J are TRBV4-2 and TRBJ2-7; 7 nucleotides agree with TRBD2. The V gene end was trimmed by 5 bases and the J gene end by 1 base; junction bases not matched to a gene: 8. Per germline, CDR1 LGHNA and CDR2 YNFKEQ. The CDR3 has 15 residues. The CDR3 bases are TGTGCCAGCAGCACGTCTAGCGGACCGTCCTACGAGCAGTACTTC. It codes for CASSTSSGPSYEQYF.

The chain employs TRBV19 and TRBJ1-1; D unresolved. From germline, CDR1 is LNHDA and CDR2 SQIVND (reference sequence). The CDR3 totals 15 residues. V was cut by 1 base and J by 1 base, with 10 bases left in between. CDR3 DNA sequence: TGTGCCAGTAGTATAGGGGCAGCGAGGAACACTGAAGCTTTCTTT. It yields the protein CASSIGAARNTEAFF.

The chain has TRBV30 and TRBJ1-3; D uncertain. CDR3 length: 15 amino acids. The germline gives CDR1 GTSNPN, CDR2 SVGIG (reference sequence). Trimming took off 1 base at V and 2 bases at J, with 12 bases between the two ends. CDR3 in amino acids: CAWSGWQAAGNTIYF. The CDR3 DNA sequence: TGTGCCTGGAGTGGTTGGCAGGCGGCTGGAAACACCATATATTTT.

V and J are TRBV27 and TRBJ2-7, with D uncertain. This CDR3 has 13 residues. V lost 3 bases and J 2 bases, leaving 8 bases between the germline ends. Germline values: CDR1 MNHEY, CDR2 SMNVEV (reference sequence). CDR3 nucleotides: TGTGCCAGCAGTTTTGCCGACACCTACGAGCAGTACTTC. The encoded protein is CASSFADTYEQYF.

This clone was detected only once. V is TRBV19 and J is TRBJ2-7, with 7 bases identical to TRBD1. The J segment lost 2 bases and the V segment lost 2 bases, leaving 9 bases of the junction unmatched. Germline V lookup: CDR1 LNHDA, CDR2 SQIVND (reference sequence). The CDR3 loop spans 16 amino acids. CDR3 coding DNA: TGTGCCAGTAGTATACGGGGACAGCCGACAACCTACGAGCAGTACTTC. Translation gives CASSIRGQPTTYEQYF.

This chain joins TRBV15 and TRBJ2-7; 10 nucleotides align to TRBD1. V lost 3 bases, J lost 7 bases, and 6 bases stayed unmatched. The CDR3 runs to 14 residues. CDR1 LNHNV and CDR2 YYDKDF come from the germline V gene (reference sequence). For the CDR3, the DNA is TGTGCCACCAGCAGGCGGGACAGGGGTTGGGAGCAGTACTTC. Its protein is CATSRRDRGWEQYF.

The chain has TRBV5-5 and TRBJ1-1; 7 bases agree with TRBD1. The CDR3 runs 15 residues. Germline V gene sequence: CDR1 SGHKS, CDR2 YYEKEE (reference sequence). Trimming took 4 bases from V and 1 from J; bases not matched to a gene: 7. CDR3 protein: CASSPPTGRNTEAFF. Here the CDR3 DNA reads TGTGCCAGCAGCCCACCGACAGGGAGGAACACTGAAGCTTTCTTT.

Here the CDR3 DNA reads TGTGCCAGCTCCCAGAGGGGGTCCAAAGAGACCCAGTACTTC. Translation gives CASSQRGSKETQYF. The V and J genes are TRBV5-4 and TRBJ2-5, with D perhaps matching TRBD1 (6 bases). The CDR3 loop spans 14 amino acids. The germline V and J ends were trimmed by 7 bases and 3 bases, with 16 bases remaining between them. Per germline, CDR1 SGHNT and CDR2 YYREEE (reference sequence). Filled out from reference TRBV5-4 and TRBJ2-5, the complete variable domain reads ETGVTQSPTHLIKTRGQQVTLRCSSQSGHNTVSWYQQALGQGPQFIFQYYREEENGRGNFPPRFSGLQFPNYSSELNVNALELDDSALYLCASSQRGSKETQYFGPGTRLLVL.

This clone was counted once. V gene TRBV5-1 combines with J gene TRBJ2-3; no clear D gene. V lost 5 bases and J lost 0, with 7 bases in between. Germline V CDR1 and CDR2: SGHRS, YFSETQ. The CDR3 contains 13 residues. Here the CDR3 reads CASSSSSTDTQYF. The CDR3 DNA sequence: TGCGCCAGCAGTTCCTCTAGCACAGATACGCAGTATTTT.

CDR3 nucleotides: TGTGCCAGCAGACCGGGACTAGGGCTCACAGATACGCAGTATTTT. Translated, it gives CASRPGLGLTDTQYF. J is TRBJ2-3 and V is TRBV2; 8 bases agree with TRBD2. Germline CDR1 reads SNHLY; CDR2 reads FYNNEI. CDR3 length: 15 amino acids. V was clipped by 6 bases and J by 2 bases; unmatched bases: 7.

CDR3 nucleotide sequence: TGCGCCAGCAGCCCGGGACAATTTAACACTGAAGCTTTCTTT. Encoded protein: CASSPGQFNTEAFF. The chain uses TRBV4-1 and TRBJ1-1; perhaps TRBD1 as D (6 bases). The length of the CDR3 is 14 residues. Germline loops: CDR1 MGHRA, CDR2 YSYEKL. V shed 4 bases and J shed 2 bases, with 11 bases lying between them.

The chain links TRBV2 to TRBJ2-1; unclear D gene. The V gene's germline CDR1 is SNHLY and CDR2 FYNNEI. The CDR3 covers 14 residues. V shed 6 bases and J shed 4 bases, with 13 bases lying between them. The DNA of the CDR3 is TGTGCCAGCAGCCCTAATGGCCATTACAATGAGCAGTTCTTC. Its translation: CASSPNGHYNEQFF.

The rearrangement links TRBV5-5 to TRBJ2-1, with D unresolved. The CDR3 loop spans 14 amino acids. Germline V lookup: CDR1 SGHKS, CDR2 YYEKEE (reference sequence). The V end lost 0 bases, the J end lost 7 bases, and 11 bases lay between the germline ends. The CDR3 region is CASSLVETWNEQFF. CDR3 DNA sequence: TGTGCCAGCAGCTTGGTGGAGACCTGGAATGAGCAGTTCTTC.

V gene TRBV15 combines with J gene TRBJ2-2; 7 positions match TRBD2. After removal of 0 bases from V and 1 base from J, the junction contained 2 bases not matched to a gene. CDR3 length equals 16 residues. The V gene's germline CDR1 is LNHNV and CDR2 YYDKDF (reference sequence). In nucleotides, the CDR3 is TGTGCCACCAGCAGAGAAAAGCGGGAGAACACCGGGGAGCTGTTTTTT. Its protein product is CATSREKRENTGELFF.

This chain connects TRBV10-3 to TRBJ2-1; perhaps TRBD1 as D (5 bases). Between the trimmed V and J ends, which lost 6 bases and 4 bases, there was a span of 10 bases. The CDR3 sequence is 13 residues long. CDR1 is ENHRY and CDR2 is SYGVKD in the germline V gene. The DNA of the CDR3 is TGTGCCATCAGCTTGGACAATTACAATGAGCAGTTCTTC. This translates into CAISLDNYNEQFF.

The chain is built from TRBV19 and TRBJ1-5; 9 bases agree with TRBD1. The CDR3 has 16 residues. Losses at the gene ends were 3 bases for V and 3 bases for J; bases not matched to a gene: 6. Germline-derived CDR1 and CDR2 are LNHDA and SQIVND (reference sequence). CDR3 sequence reads: CASSIRDRALNQPQHF. The CDR3 nucleotides are TGTGCCAGTAGTATTAGGGACAGGGCCCTCAATCAGCCCCAGCATTTT. Complete variable domain (other parts from reference TRBV19 and TRBJ1-5): DGGITQSPKYLFRKEGQNVTLSCEQNLNHDAMYWYRQDPGQGLRLIYYSQIVNDFQKGDIAEGYSVSREKKESFPLTVTSAQKNPTAFYLCASSIRDRALNQPQHFGDGTRLSIL.

J is TRBJ2-7 and V is TRBV30, with 9 bases aligning to TRBD2. J gave up 6 bases and V 2 bases, and 5 bases lay outside the gene matches. The CDR3 sequence is 13 residues long. Germline-derived CDR1 and CDR2 are GTSNPN and SVGIG (reference sequence). CDR3 loop: CAWSKAGGREQYF. The CDR3 DNA follows: TGTGCCTGGAGTAAAGCGGGAGGACGCGAGCAGTACTTC.

This chain joins TRBV6-4 and TRBJ1-1; D unresolved. The CDR3 length is 13 residues. Trimming removed 6 bases at V and 1 base at J, with 9 bases between. Germline lookup yields CDR1 MRHNA and CDR2 SNTAGT. CDR3 nucleotides: TGTGCCAGCAGGGGGTCAGAGAACACTGAAGCTTTCTTT. The encoded protein is CASRGSENTEAFF.

The genes are TRBV6-5 and TRBJ1-1, with 7 bases lining up with TRBD1. The V gene's germline CDR1 is MNHEY and CDR2 SVGAGI. This CDR3 has 15 residues. The J segment lost 4 bases and the V segment lost 5 bases, leaving 10 bases of the junction unmatched. CDR3 loop: CASSPSPSGGTEAFF. The CDR3 nucleotides are TGTGCCAGCAGTCCCAGTCCGTCAGGGGGCACTGAAGCTTTCTTT.

The chain uses TRBV5-1 and TRBJ1-3, with 7 bases aligning to TRBD1. Germline CDR1 is SGHRS and CDR2 is YFSETQ. The CDR3 runs to 15 residues. Trimming took 0 bases from V and 1 from J; bases not matched to a gene: 1. The CDR3 loop is CASSLDRGSGNTIYF. The CDR3 DNA sequence: TGCGCCAGCAGCTTGGACAGGGGATCTGGAAACACCATATATTTT.

CDR3 in amino acids: CSASTGIQHLQETQYF. CDR3 DNA sequence: TGCAGTGCTAGTACGGGCATTCAACACCTTCAAGAGACCCAGTACTTC. V and J are TRBV20-1 and TRBJ2-5; D is unclear. Germline values: CDR1 DFQATT, CDR2 SNEGSKA (reference sequence). The CDR3 covers 16 residues. V shed 3 bases and J shed 2 bases, with 19 bases lying between them.